This T cell receptor beta chain was captured by sequencing in a study of T cell clonotyping in hematopoietic cell transplantation. Whole-study findings and limits: Pathologically expanded recipient clonotypes increased progressively from day 30 to day 180 as diversity fell. No sorting was done, leaving CD4 and CD8 contributions mixed. Few recipient clonotypes overlapped donors; over 97% were de novo at given depth.

The repertoire was sequenced with immunoSEQ multiplex PCR; TCRdb's copy has only in-frame clones and lacks some. Among about 41,000 clones, 95% were seen once, and the ten largest hold approximately 0.9%. Points on this clone: Its antigen is not identified.

CDR1 SGHTA and CDR2 FQGNSA come from the germline V gene. The CDR3 extends over 16 amino acids. The J segment lost 8 bases and the V segment lost 6 bases, leaving 18 bases of the junction unmatched. The material sequenced was peripheral blood mononuclear cells. This TCR was sampled from a man aged 30 to 39 in good health. Some clones in this sample may be carry-over from other donors' samples. This chain connects TRBV7-2 to TRBJ1-2, with 7 bases identical to TRBD1. CDR3 in amino acids: CASRSLQTGPIRGYTF. CDR3 DNA sequence: TGTGCCAGCAGATCCCTACAGACAGGGCCTATCCGGGGCTACACCTTC. Drawing the rest from reference TRBV7-2 and TRBJ1-2, the complete variable domain is GAGVSQSPSNKVTEKGKDVELRCDPISGHTALYWYRQSLGQGLEFLIYFQGNSAPDKSGLPSDRFSAERTGGSVSTLTIQRTQQEDSAVYLCASRSLQTGPIRGYTFGSGTRLTVV.